These 22 T cell receptor beta chains were all obtained from the same sample, sequenced in a study of blood T cell repertoires in COVID-19. Measured with immunoSEQ multiplex PCR; TCRdb has only the in-frame clones, and not every one. The data show roughly 40,000 clones, approximately 90% seen once. Material: peripheral blood. The source is a man aged 45-65 years in a cohort sampled during active COVID-19.

A word on this clone: Sequence at one end of the junction differs from germline and may be a read error. The chain is built from TRBV7-7 and TRBJ2-5, with 11 positions matching TRBD1. Germline-derived CDR1 and CDR2 are SSHAT and FNYEAQ (reference sequence). The CDR3 runs to 15 residues. The CDR3 nucleotides read TGTGCTAGCAGCACTCGGGGGACAGGGGGTGAGACCCAGTACTTC. Its translation is CASSTRGTGGETQYF.

The rearrangement links TRBV27 to TRBJ1-1, with 7 nucleotides matching TRBD1. V shed 2 bases and J 4 bases; nucleotides not matched to a gene: 1. This CDR3 contains 13 residues. Germline-derived CDR1 and CDR2 are MNHEY and SMNVEV (reference sequence). The CDR3 sequence is CASSLTGATEAFF. CDR3 sequence (DNA): TGTGCCAGCAGTTTAACAGGGGCCACTGAAGCTTTCTTT.

The sample holds many counts of this clone. This chain connects TRBV13 to TRBJ1-2; tentative D call: TRBD1 (5 bases). The CDR3 totals 13 residues. V was trimmed by 2 bases and J by 6 bases, leaving 10 bases between them. From germline, CDR1 is PRHDT and CDR2 FYEKMQ (reference sequence). In DNA form, the CDR3 reads TGTGCCAGCAGCTTACTCCAGGGCCATGGCTACACCTTC. Its translation is CASSLLQGHGYTF.

This clone was detected only a few times. The rearrangement joins TRBV6-2 or TRBV6-3 to TRBJ2-1; the match to TRBD2 covers 9 bases. Germline CDR1 is MNHEY and CDR2 is SVGEGT. The CDR3 totals 15 residues. J was trimmed by 6 bases and V by 4 bases; bases with no gene match: 7. DNA of the CDR3: TGTGCCAGCAGTTCCTATAGCGGGGGAACCAATGAGCAGTTCTTC. Translation: CASSSYSGGTNEQFF.

In nucleotides, the CDR3 is TGTGCCAGCACCGCTAGCGGGAGTAATGGGGAGCTGTTTTTT. It yields the protein CASTASGSNGELFF. V usage is TRBV9 and J usage is TRBJ2-2; 10 nucleotides match TRBD2. The CDR3 sequence is 14 residues long. The trim removed 6 bases at V and 8 bases at J, leaving 7 bases unmatched. Germline V lookup: CDR1 SGDLS, CDR2 YYNGEE.

The table lists this clone with a count of one. V and J are TRBV5-8 and TRBJ1-4; D not certain. Trimming left V 1 base short and J 4 bases short, with 11 bases between. The CDR3 totals 15 residues. Germline CDR1 SGHTS, CDR2 YDEGEE. The CDR3 sequence: CASSLREIRNEKLFF. The CDR3 nucleotides are TGTGCCAGCAGCTTGCGGGAGATTCGTAATGAAAAACTGTTTTTT.

The rearrangement links TRBV7-2 to TRBJ2-1, with 11 bases aligning to TRBD2. Per germline, CDR1 SGHTA and CDR2 FQGNSA. With 5 bases clipped from V and 8 bases from J, the junction kept 14 bases outside the gene matches. This CDR3 is built from 17 residues. DNA of the CDR3: TGTGCCAGCAGCCCACTAGCGGGAGCATTCTCTAGAGATGAGCAGTTCTTC. It specifies CASSPLAGAFSRDEQFF.

The chain combines TRBV21-1 with TRBJ2-6; the DNA was not compared with TRBD1, the D call given in the table. TRBV21-1 is deemed a pseudogene. This CDR3 has 19 amino acids. The CDR3 here is CASSKRGPGGISGANVLTF. CDR3 sequence (DNA): TGTGCCAGCAGCAAAAGGGGACCAGGGGGCATCTCTGGGGCCAACGTCCTGACTTTC.

The chain couples TRBV19 to TRBJ1-2, with D perhaps matching TRBD1 (5 bases). The germline V gene has CDR1 LNHDA and CDR2 SQIVND (reference sequence). V was shortened by 7 bases and J by 8 bases, with 17 bases between the two germline ends. This CDR3 has 13 residues. CDR3 loop: CASKLQGARGYTF. CDR3 DNA sequence: TGTGCCAGTAAACTTCAGGGTGCTAGGGGCTACACCTTC. The whole variable domain, remainder taken from reference TRBV19 and TRBJ1-2, is DGGITQSPKYLFRKEGQNVTLSCEQNLNHDAMYWYRQDPGQGLRLIYYSQIVNDFQKGDIAEGYSVSREKKESFPLTVTSAQKNPTAFYLCASKLQGARGYTFGSGTRLTVV.

This chain joins TRBV5-6 and TRBJ2-7, with D tentatively TRBD1 (6 bases). Trimming shortened V by 4 bases and J by 6 bases, and 14 bases separated the two germline ends. Germline V lookup: CDR1 SGHDT, CDR2 YYEEEE. This CDR3 has 13 residues. CDR3 in amino acids: CASSPGAASEQYF. The CDR3 coding sequence is TGTGCCAGCAGCCCAGGGGCCGCGAGCGAGCAGTACTTC.

The chain couples TRBV6-5 to TRBJ2-5, with TRBD2 identical over 13 bases. This CDR3 contains 15 residues. The germline CDR1 and CDR2 sequences are MNHEY and SVGAGI. V shed 5 bases, J shed 2 bases, and the junction held 2 bases outside the gene matches. The CDR3 protein is CASSTSGGEQETQYF. In nucleotides, the CDR3 is TGTGCCAGCAGTACTAGCGGGGGGGAGCAAGAGACCCAGTACTTC.

The chain links TRBV5-4 to TRBJ1-1, with 7 bases fitting TRBD1. The V gene end was trimmed by 8 bases and the J gene end by 0 bases; junction bases not matched to a gene: 19. Germline CDR1 reads SGHNT; CDR2 reads YYREEE (reference sequence). CDR3 length equals 18 residues. CDR3 amino acids: CASGKEDGTEFMNTEAFF. The CDR3 DNA is TGTGCCAGTGGGAAGGAGGACGGGACAGAGTTCATGAACACTGAAGCTTTCTTT.

This chain links TRBV4-1 with TRBJ1-4, with D maybe TRBD1 (6 bases). V was cut by 1 base and J by 5 bases, with 20 bases left in between. CDR1 and CDR2 from the germline V gene are MGHRA and YSYEKL. The CDR3 has 18 amino acids. CDR3 sequence reads: CASSQGPRVERGNEKLFF. CDR3 sequence (DNA): TGCGCCAGCAGCCAAGGTCCCAGGGTAGAAAGGGGGAATGAAAAACTGTTTTTT.

V usage is TRBV30 and J usage is TRBJ1-5; no clear D. The germline CDR1 and CDR2 sequences are GTSNPN and SVGIG (reference sequence). CDR3 length: 13 amino acids. Trimming removed 7 bases from V and 1 base from J, with 11 bases in between. In nucleotides, the CDR3 is TGTGCCTCAGATGCGGGGAGCAATCAGCCCCAGCATTTT. This sequence encodes CASDAGSNQPQHF.

The rearrangement joins TRBV19 to TRBJ1-4; D gene uncertain. The germline gives CDR1 LNHDA, CDR2 SQIVND (reference sequence). The V end was cut by 0 bases, the J end by 4 bases, with 9 bases between. The CDR3 consists of 15 residues. The CDR3 is CASSIEAQYNEKLFF. CDR3 bases: TGTGCCAGTAGTATAGAAGCACAGTATAATGAAAAACTGTTTTTT.

The chain links TRBV5-4 to TRBJ2-1; 8 nucleotides match TRBD2. V was clipped by 5 bases and J by 8 bases; unmatched bases: 6. CDR1 is SGHNT, CDR2 YYREEE, per germline (reference sequence). This CDR3 is built from 13 residues. In DNA, the CDR3 is TGTGCCAGCAGGTTAGCGGGATTGGATGAGCAGTTCTTC. As protein: CASRLAGLDEQFF.

This chain joins TRBV6-1 and TRBJ2-7; TRBD2 agrees at 12 bases. V lost 1 base and J lost 5; bases outside the gene matches: 3. The CDR3 runs to 15 residues. Germline V gene data show CDR1 as MNHNS and CDR2 as SASEGT. CDR3 DNA: TGTGCCAGCAGTGAAGTTCGACTAGCGGGGGACGAGCAGTACGTC. This translates into CASSEVRLAGDEQYV.

This chain's CDR3 is CSASSGLAEGAKNIQYF. For the CDR3, the DNA is TGCAGTGCTAGTTCCGGACTAGCGGAGGGGGCCAAAAACATTCAGTACTTC. The chain couples TRBV20-1 to TRBJ2-4, with 10 bases matching TRBD2. Germline CDR1 and CDR2: DFQATT and SNEGSKA (reference sequence). The CDR3 runs 17 residues. With V trimmed by 3 bases and J by 1 base, 9 bases remained unmatched.

The rearrangement uses TRBV10-1 and TRBJ1-1; no clear D. The germline V gene encodes CDR1 WNHNN and CDR2 SYGVQD (reference sequence). The V end was cut by 6 bases, the J end by 4 bases, with 15 bases between. The CDR3 covers 14 residues. CDR3 nucleotide sequence: TGCGCCAGCAGACCCGGGAGAGTAAGCACTGAAGCTTTCTTT. It encodes CASRPGRVSTEAFF.

This chain uses TRBV19 with TRBJ1-1; TRBD1 matches at 7 bases. Germline V gives CDR1 LNHDA, CDR2 SQIVND (reference sequence). The CDR3 is 16 amino acids. The V segment lost 5 bases and the J segment 4 bases; nucleotides outside the gene matches: 13. In DNA form, the CDR3 reads TGTGCCAGTAGTGTCGGACAGGTCGCCGGGGGCACTGAAGCTTTCTTT. Protein sequence: CASSVGQVAGGTEAFF.

V gene TRBV6-5 combines with J gene TRBJ1-1; D is possibly TRBD1 (6 bases). The CDR3 is 15 amino acids. Per germline, CDR1 MNHEY and CDR2 SVGAGI. Between the trimmed V and J ends, which lost 1 base and 3 bases, there was a span of 12 bases. The DNA of the CDR3 is TGTGCCAGCAGTTACTGGGGGCTTGAGGACACTGAAGCTTTCTTT. This encodes CASSYWGLEDTEAFF.

The chain carries TRBV6-5 and TRBJ1-3; D gene ambiguous. The germline V and J ends were trimmed by 0 bases and 2 bases, with 5 bases remaining between them. CDR3 size: 14 residues. From germline, CDR1 is MNHEY and CDR2 SVGAGI. The CDR3 region is CASSYSGTGNTIYF. The CDR3 nucleotides read TGTGCCAGCAGTTACTCTGGCACTGGAAACACCATATATTTT.